These T cell receptor beta chains were read from a single sample in a study of blood T cells in healthy people across ages. TCRdb reprocessed the 5' RACE reads with MiXCR, giving one entry per CDR3 protein. The data show hundreds of thousands of distinct CDR3 sequences, roughly 60% seen once. The sequenced material came from blood. The receptors derive from a man under 40 in good health. CDR3s include the opening cysteine and the closing phenylalanine or tryptophan. Clone size, where shown, is once, few, many, or a class for clones that have expanded.

clone size | V gene | CDR3 protein
NA | TRBV2 | CASSEDLGGGSYNEQFF
few | TRBV12-3/TRBV12-4 | CASSLEDIGSYEQYF
few | TRBV29-1 | CSVGDNIQYF
NA | TRBV28 | CASSRTGIPDTQYF
NA | TRBV7-2 | CASSAPGDYYGYTF
NA | TRBV27 | CASGSGGTSYEQYF
NA | TRBV5-1 | CASSITGNRGYGYTF
NA | TRBV18 | CASSPRTGGVNTEAFF
NA | TRBV6-4 | CASSEPLGPKYF
NA | TRBV7-2 | CASSPRDSRFSNQPQHF
NA | TRBV10-3 | CAISVAGIDTGELFF
NA | TRBV5-6 | CASSWDRGLETQYF
NA | TRBV7-2 | CASSFETSGGSEQYF
few | TRBV12-3/TRBV12-4 | CASSFQTVVGELFF
NA | TRBV11-2 | CASRGTSGELSYNEQFF
NA | TRBV9 | CASSIRQGVNYGYTF
NA | TRBV12-3/TRBV12-4 | CASSSTRGRGYTF
NA | TRBV24-1 | CATSTGGDGYTF
few | TRBV5-1 | CASTLLPGTSNEQFF
once | TRBV4-3 | CASSQDSRGGRTEAFF